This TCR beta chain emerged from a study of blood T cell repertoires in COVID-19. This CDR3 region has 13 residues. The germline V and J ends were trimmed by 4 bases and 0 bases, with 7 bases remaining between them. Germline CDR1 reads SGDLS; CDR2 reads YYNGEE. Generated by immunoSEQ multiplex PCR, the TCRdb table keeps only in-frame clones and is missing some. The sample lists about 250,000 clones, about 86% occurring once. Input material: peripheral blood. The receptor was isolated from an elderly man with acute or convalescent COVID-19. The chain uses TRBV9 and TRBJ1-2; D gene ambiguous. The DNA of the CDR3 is TGTGCCAGCAGCCCCGGGACTAACTATGGCTACACCTTC. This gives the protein CASSPGTNYGYTF.